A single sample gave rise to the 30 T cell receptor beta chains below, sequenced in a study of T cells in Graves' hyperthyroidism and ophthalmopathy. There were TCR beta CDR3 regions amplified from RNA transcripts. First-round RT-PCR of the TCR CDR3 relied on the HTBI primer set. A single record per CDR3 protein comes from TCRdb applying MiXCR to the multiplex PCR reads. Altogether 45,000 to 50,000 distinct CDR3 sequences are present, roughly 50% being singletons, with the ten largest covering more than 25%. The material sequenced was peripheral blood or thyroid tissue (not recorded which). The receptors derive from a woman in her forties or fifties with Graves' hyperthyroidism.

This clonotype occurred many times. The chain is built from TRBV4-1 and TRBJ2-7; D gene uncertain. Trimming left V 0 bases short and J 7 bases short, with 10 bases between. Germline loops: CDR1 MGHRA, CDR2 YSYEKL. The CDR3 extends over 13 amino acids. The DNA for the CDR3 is TGCGCCAGCAGCCAAGATCTGTATGGGGAGCAGTACTTC. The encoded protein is CASSQDLYGEQYF.

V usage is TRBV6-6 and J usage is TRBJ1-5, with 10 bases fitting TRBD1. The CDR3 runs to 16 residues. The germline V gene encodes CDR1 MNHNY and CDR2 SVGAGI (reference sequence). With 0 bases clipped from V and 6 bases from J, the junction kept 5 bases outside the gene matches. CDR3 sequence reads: CASSYSGQGGRQPQHF. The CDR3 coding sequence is TGTGCCAGCAGTTACTCTGGACAGGGGGGTCGTCAGCCCCAGCATTTT.

CDR3 sequence reads: CASSLLAGNSAYEQYF. For the CDR3, the DNA is TGTGCCAGCAGCTTACTAGCGGGGAACTCGGCCTACGAGCAGTACTTC. The rearrangement links TRBV7-6 to TRBJ2-7, with TRBD2 identical over 9 bases. Trimming removed 2 bases from V and 2 bases from J; junction bases left unmatched: 7. The V gene's germline CDR1 is SGHVS and CDR2 FNYEAQ. CDR3 length: 16 residues.

The CDR3 here is CASRVGAAGEQFF. The CDR3 coding sequence is TGTGCCAGCAGGGTTGGAGCCGCTGGTGAGCAGTTCTTC. V usage is TRBV2 and J usage is TRBJ2-1, with unresolved D. The length of the CDR3 is 13 residues. V dropped 6 bases and J dropped 9 bases, with 15 bases sitting between them. The germline V gene has CDR1 SNHLY and CDR2 FYNNEI.

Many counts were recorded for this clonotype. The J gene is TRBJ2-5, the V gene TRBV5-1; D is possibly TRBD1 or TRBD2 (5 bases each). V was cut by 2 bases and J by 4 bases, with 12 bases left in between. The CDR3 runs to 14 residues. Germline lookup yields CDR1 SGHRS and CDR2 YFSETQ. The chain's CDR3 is CASSFTRGGETQYF. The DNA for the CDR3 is TGCGCCAGCAGCTTTACGAGGGGCGGAGAGACCCAGTACTTC.

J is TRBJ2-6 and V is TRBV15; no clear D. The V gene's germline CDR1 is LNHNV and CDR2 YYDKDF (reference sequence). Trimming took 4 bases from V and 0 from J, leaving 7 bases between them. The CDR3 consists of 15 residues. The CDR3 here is CATSTLSSGANVLTF. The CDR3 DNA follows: TGTGCCACCAGCACGTTGAGCTCTGGGGCCAACGTCCTGACTTTC.

The CDR3 spells CSVAGTFSYNEQFF. CDR3 sequence (DNA): TGCAGCGTTGCCGGGACGTTCTCCTACAATGAGCAGTTCTTC. This chain links TRBV29-1 with TRBJ2-1; D may correspond to TRBD1 or TRBD2 (5 bases each). V was shortened by 4 bases and J by 0 bases, with 10 bases between the two germline ends. CDR3 length: 14 residues. The V gene's germline CDR1 is SQVTM and CDR2 ANQGSEA.

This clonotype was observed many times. The CDR3 sequence: CSLAGTNYGYTF. The CDR3 bases are TGCAGCTTAGCCGGGACCAACTATGGCTACACCTTC. The rearrangement links TRBV29-1 to TRBJ1-2; tentatively, D is TRBD1 (5 bases). The germline V and J ends were trimmed by 8 bases and 2 bases, with 12 bases remaining between them. The CDR3 runs to 12 residues. Per the germline V gene, CDR1 is SQVTM and CDR2 is ANQGSEA.

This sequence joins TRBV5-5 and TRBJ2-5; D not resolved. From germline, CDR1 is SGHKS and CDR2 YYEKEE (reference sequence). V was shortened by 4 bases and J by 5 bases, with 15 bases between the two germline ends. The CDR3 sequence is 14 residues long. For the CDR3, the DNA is TGTGCCAGCAGCCCGGGTCCATCCGGGGAGACCCAGTACTTC. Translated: CASSPGPSGETQYF.

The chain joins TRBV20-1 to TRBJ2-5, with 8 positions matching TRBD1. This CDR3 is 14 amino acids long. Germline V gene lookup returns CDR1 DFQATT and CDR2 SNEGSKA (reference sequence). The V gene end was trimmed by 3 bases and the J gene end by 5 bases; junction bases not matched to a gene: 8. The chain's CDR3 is CSARPRGHGETQYF. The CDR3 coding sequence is TGCAGTGCTAGGCCCAGGGGGCACGGGGAGACCCAGTACTTC.

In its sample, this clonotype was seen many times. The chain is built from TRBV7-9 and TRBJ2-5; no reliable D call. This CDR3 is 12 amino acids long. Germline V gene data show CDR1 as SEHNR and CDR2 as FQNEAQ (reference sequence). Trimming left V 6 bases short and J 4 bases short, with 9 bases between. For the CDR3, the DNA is TGTGCCAGCAGACCGGAAGGAGAGACCCAGTACTTC. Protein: CASRPEGETQYF.

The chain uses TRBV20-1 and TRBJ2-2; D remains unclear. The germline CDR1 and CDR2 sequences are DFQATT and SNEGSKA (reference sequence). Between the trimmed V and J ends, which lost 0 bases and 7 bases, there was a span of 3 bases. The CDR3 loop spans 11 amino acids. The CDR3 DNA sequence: TGCAGTGCTAGAGAATACGGGGAGCTGTTTTTT. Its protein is CSAREYGELFF.

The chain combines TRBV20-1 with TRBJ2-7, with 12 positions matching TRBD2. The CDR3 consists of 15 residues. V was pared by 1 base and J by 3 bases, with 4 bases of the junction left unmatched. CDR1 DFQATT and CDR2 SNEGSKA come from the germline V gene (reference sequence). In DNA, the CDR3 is TGCAGTGCTAGAGGCGGACTAGCGGGAATCTACGAGCAGTACTTC. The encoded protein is CSARGGLAGIYEQYF.

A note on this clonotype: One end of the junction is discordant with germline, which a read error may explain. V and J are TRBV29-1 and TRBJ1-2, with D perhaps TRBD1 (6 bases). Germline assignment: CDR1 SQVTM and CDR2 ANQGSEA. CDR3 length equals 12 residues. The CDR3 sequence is CSVEGGDYGYAF. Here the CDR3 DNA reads TGCAGCGTCGAGGGGGGGGACTATGGCTACGCCTTC.

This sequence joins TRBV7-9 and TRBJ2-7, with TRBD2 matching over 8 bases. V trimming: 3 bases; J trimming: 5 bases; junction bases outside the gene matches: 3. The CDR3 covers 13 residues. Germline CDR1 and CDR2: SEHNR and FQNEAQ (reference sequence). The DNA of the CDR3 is TGTGCCAGCAGCTTTCGACTAGCGCACGAGCAGTACTTC. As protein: CASSFRLAHEQYF.

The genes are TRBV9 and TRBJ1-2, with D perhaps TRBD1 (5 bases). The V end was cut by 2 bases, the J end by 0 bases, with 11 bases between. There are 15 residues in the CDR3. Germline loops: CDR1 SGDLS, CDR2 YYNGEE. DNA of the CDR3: TGTGCCAGCAGCGTCCTCCGGGACTCTAACTATGGCTACACCTTC. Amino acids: CASSVLRDSNYGYTF.

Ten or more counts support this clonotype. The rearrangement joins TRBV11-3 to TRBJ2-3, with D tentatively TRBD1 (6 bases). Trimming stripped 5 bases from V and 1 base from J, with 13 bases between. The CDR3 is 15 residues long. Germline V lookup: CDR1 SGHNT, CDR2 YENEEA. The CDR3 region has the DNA TGTGCCAGCAGCCAAACAGGGCATGGCACAGATACGCAGTATTTT. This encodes CASSQTGHGTDTQYF.

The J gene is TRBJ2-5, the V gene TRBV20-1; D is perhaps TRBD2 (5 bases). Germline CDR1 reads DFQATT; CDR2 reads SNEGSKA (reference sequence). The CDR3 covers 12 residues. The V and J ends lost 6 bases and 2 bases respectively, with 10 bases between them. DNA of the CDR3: TGCAGTGCCCCGCCGGGGCAAGAGACCCAGTACTTC. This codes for CSAPPGQETQYF.

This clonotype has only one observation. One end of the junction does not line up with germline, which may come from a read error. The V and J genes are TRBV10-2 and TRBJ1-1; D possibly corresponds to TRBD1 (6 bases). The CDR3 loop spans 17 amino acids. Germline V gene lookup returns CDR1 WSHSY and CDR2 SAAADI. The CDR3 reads CASGERSQIQGNTEAFF. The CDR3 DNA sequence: TGCGCCAGCGGTGAGCGCAGTCAAATACAGGGGAACACTGAAGCTTTCTTT.

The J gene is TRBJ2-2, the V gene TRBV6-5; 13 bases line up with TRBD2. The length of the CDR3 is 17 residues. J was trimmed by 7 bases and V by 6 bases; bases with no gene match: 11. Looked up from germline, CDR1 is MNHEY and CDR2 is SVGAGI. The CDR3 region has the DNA TGTGCCAGCAGACACTCGGGACTAGCGGGAACGTTCGGGGAGCTGTTTTTT. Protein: CASRHSGLAGTFGELFF.

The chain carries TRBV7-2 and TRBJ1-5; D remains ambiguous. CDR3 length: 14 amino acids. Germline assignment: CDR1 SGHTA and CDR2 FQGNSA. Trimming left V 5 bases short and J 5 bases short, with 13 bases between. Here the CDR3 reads CASSQDGGDQPQHF. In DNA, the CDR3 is TGTGCCAGCAGCCAAGATGGAGGCGATCAGCCCCAGCATTTT. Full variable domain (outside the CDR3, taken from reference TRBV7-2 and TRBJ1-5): GAGVSQSPSNKVTEKGKDVELRCDPISGHTALYWYRQSLGQGLEFLIYFQGNSAPDKSGLPSDRFSAERTGGSVSTLTIQRTQQEDSAVYLCASSQDGGDQPQHFGDGTRLSIL.

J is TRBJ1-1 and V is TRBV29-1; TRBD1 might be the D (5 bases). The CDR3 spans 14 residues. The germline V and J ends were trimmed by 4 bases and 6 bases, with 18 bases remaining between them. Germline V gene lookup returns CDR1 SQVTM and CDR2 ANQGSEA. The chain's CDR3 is CSVVGRVRVSEAFF. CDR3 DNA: TGCAGCGTTGTGGGCAGGGTCAGGGTCTCTGAAGCTTTCTTT.

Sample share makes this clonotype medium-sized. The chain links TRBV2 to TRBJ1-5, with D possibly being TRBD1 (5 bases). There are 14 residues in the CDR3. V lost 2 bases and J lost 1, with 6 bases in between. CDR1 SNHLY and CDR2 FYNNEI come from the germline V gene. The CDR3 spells CASSEQGSNQPQHF. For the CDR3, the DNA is TGTGCCAGCAGTGAACAGGGAAGCAATCAGCCCCAGCATTTT.

CDR3 in DNA: TGTGCCAGCAGCTTTGAGACAGGGGGCGAGCAGTACTTC. This sequence encodes CASSFETGGEQYF. The gene calls are TRBV7-6 and TRBJ2-7; 9 bases align to TRBD1. Germline lookup yields CDR1 SGHVS and CDR2 FNYEAQ. This CDR3 comprises 13 residues. V gave up 3 bases and J gave up 6 bases; unmatched junction bases: 3. Drawing the rest from reference TRBV7-6 and TRBJ2-7, the complete variable domain is GAGVSQSPRYKVTKRGQDVALRCDPISGHVSLYWYRQALGQGPEFLTYFNYEAQQDKSGLPNDRFSAERPEGSISTLTIQRTEQRDSAMYRCASSFETGGEQYFGPGTRLTVT.

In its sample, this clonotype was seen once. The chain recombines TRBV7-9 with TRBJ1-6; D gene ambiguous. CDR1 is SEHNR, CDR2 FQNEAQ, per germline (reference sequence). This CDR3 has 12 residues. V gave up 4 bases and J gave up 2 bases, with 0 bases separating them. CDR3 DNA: TGTGCCAGCAGCTCCTATAATTCACCCCTCCACTTT. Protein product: CASSSYNSPLHF.

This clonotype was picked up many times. For the CDR3, the DNA is TGTGCCAGCAGCGTAGCTAGTTCCGGGGTGAACACCGGGGAGCTGTTTTTT. As protein: CASSVASSGVNTGELFF. The rearrangement joins TRBV9 to TRBJ2-2; possible D gene TRBD2, 5 bases. V lost 0 bases, J lost 1 base, and 13 bases lay in between. Germline V CDR1 and CDR2: SGDLS, YYNGEE. The CDR3 has 17 amino acids.

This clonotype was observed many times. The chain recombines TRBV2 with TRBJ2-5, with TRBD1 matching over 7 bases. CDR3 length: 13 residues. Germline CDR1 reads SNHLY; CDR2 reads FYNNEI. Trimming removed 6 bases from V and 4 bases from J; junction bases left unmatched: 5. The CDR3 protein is CASRGQVGETQYF. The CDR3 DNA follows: TGTGCCAGCAGAGGACAGGTTGGAGAGACCCAGTACTTC.

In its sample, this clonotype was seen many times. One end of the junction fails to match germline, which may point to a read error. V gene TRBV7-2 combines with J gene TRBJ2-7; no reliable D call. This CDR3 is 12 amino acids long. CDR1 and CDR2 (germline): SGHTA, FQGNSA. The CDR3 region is CASSLVGGPGDF. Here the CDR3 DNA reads TGTGCCAGCAGCTTAGTAGGCGGCCCCGGTGACTTC.

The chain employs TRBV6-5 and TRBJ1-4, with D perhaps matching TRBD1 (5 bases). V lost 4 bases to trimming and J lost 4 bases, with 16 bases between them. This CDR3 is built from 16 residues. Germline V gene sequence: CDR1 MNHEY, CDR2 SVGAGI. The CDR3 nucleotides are TGTGCCAGCAGTTTATCGAGGGGAGGCGGTAATGAAAAACTGTTTTTT. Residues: CASSLSRGGGNEKLFF.

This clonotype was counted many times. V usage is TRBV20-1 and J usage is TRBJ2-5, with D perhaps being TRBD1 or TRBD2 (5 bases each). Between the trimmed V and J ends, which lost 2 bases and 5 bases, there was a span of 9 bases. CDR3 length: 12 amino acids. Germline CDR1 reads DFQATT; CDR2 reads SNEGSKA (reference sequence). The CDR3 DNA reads TGCAGTGCTAGAAACGGGGCGGAGACCCAGTACTTC. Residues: CSARNGAETQYF.